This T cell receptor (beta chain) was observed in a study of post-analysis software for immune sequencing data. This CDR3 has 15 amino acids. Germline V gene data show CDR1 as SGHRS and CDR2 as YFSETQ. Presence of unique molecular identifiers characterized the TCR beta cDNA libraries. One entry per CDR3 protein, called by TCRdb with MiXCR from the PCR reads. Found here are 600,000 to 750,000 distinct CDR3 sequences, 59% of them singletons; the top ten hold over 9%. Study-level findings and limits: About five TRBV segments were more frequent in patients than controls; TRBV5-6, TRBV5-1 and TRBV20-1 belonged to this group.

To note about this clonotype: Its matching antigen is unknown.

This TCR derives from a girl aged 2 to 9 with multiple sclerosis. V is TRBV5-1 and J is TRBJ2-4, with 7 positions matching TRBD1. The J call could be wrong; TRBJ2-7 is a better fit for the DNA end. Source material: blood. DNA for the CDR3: TGCGCCAGCAGCGACACCGGGACAGAGGGTTGCGAGCAGTACTTC. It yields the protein CASSDTGTEGCEQYF.